Included here is one T cell receptor (beta chain) sequence, with context. What it recognizes is unknown. This sample was included in a study of PD-1 blockade in mismatch repair-deficient tumors. Overall study: Enrolled about 2013-2016, patients had progressing, pretreated mismatch repair-deficient cancers of about a dozen types.

Whole-study findings and limits: Tumor-resident clones, often undetectable pretreatment in blood, expanded then contracted after pembrolizumab.

Here immunoSEQ multiplex PCR was the method, and the copy in TCRdb shows in-frame clones only, minus some. The sample holds over 75,000 clones, around 85% seen once. PCR or immunohistochemistry showed mismatch repair deficiency in every enrolled patient. CDR3 length equals 14 residues. Germline loops: CDR1 SGHTA, CDR2 FQGTGA. Trimming cost V 5 bases and J 5 bases; bases outside gene matches: 6. The source is an adult with mismatch repair-deficient cancer. Sample: peripheral blood, taken 12 weeks after starting pembrolizumab. The genes are TRBV7-3 and TRBJ2-1; 7 bases agree with TRBD1. CDR3 protein: CASSAGGGDNEQFF. The CDR3 nucleotides are TGTGCCAGCAGCGCAGGGGGTGGGGACAATGAGCAGTTCTTC.